The rows below give T cell receptor beta chains drawn from one sample of a study of OX40 agonist ivuxolimab in advanced cancers. Measured with immunoSEQ multiplex PCR; TCRdb has only the in-frame clones, and not every one. The data hold 12,000 or so clones, with over 75% observed a single time. This material consisted of CD4+ or CD8+ T cells sorted from blood, taken in a trial of the OX40 agonist ivuxolimab. Receptors were obtained from an adult with an advanced solid tumor such as melanoma, head and neck, liver or kidney cancer. Both conserved end residues are part of each CDR3. D genes are given only for firm matches. The size of a clone is reported for some rows only, either as once, few or many, or as a class for expanded clones.

v_call,j_call,d_call,clone_size,cdr3_aa,cdr3_nt
TRBV7-8,TRBJ2-3,TRBD2,.,CASSFWTSGSIPTDTQYF,TGTGCCAGCAGCTTCTGGACTAGCGGGAGTATCCCCACAGATACGCAGTATTTT
TRBV11-3,TRBJ2-7,.,.,CASQSESEQYF,TGTGCCAGCCAGTCGGAGAGCGAGCAGTACTTC
TRBV2,TRBJ2-3,TRBD2,.,CASSTGTSGGTSTDTQYF,TGTGCCAGCAGTACCGGGACTAGCGGGGGAACTAGCACAGATACGCAGTATTTT
TRBV7-7,TRBJ2-5,TRBD2,.,CASSPDSGGILQETQYF,TGTGCTAGCAGTCCGGATAGCGGGGGTATCCTCCAAGAGACCCAGTACTTC
TRBV21-1,TRBJ1-5,.,.,CASSKVAWGHFSNQPQHF,TGTGCCAGCAGCAAAGTTGCCTGGGGACATTTCAGCAATCAGCCCCAGCATTTT
TRBV29-1,TRBJ1-1,TRBD1,.,CSVEKGAIAFF,TGCAGCGTTGAAAAGGGGGCGATAGCTTTCTTT
TRBV7-7,TRBJ1-6,TRBD1,.,CASSFRQGARLSYNSPLHF,TGTGCTAGCAGCTTTCGACAGGGGGCTCGTCTTTCCTATAATTCACCCCTCCACTTT
TRBV27,TRBJ2-7,.,.,CASSSGHRYEQYF,TGTGCCAGCAGTTCGGGACACCGCTACGAGCAGTACTTC
TRBV6-1,TRBJ2-1,TRBD2,.,CASSEREVGTSGRGNEQFF,TGTGCCAGCAGTGAAAGGGAGGTGGGGACTAGCGGGAGGGGCAATGAGCAGTTCTTC
TRBV13,TRBJ2-7,.,.,CASSLGSTVSYEQYF,TGTGCCAGCAGCTTAGGATCGACAGTTTCCTACGAGCAGTACTTC
TRBV19,TRBJ1-2,.,.,CASSPGFYGYTF,TGTGCCAGTAGTCCGGGGTTCTATGGCTACACCTTC
TRBV5-4,TRBJ2-1,TRBD2,.,CASSFSSGDNEQFF,TGTGCCAGCAGCTTTTCTAGCGGGGACAATGAGCAGTTCTTC
TRBV4-1,TRBJ1-3,.,.,CASSQGSGHGNTIYF,TGCGCCAGCAGCCAGGGCTCGGGACACGGAAACACCATATATTTT
TRBV30,TRBJ2-2,TRBD2,.,CAWSDGLAGVPGTGELFF,TGTGCCTGGAGTGACGGTCTAGCGGGAGTCCCTGGCACCGGGGAGCTGTTTTTT
TRBV5-6,TRBJ2-7,TRBD1,.,CASSLEGQDEPYEQYF,TGTGCCAGCAGCTTGGAGGGACAGGATGAACCCTACGAGCAGTACTTC
TRBV27,TRBJ1-5,.,.,CASSSQVGQPQHF,TGTGCCAGCAGTTCACAGGTCGGACAGCCCCAGCATTTT
TRBV2,TRBJ2-7,.,.,CATQDVAYEQYF,TGTGCCACCCAGGATGTGGCCTACGAGCAGTACTTC
TRBV10-3,TRBJ2-1,.,.,CDPYRPIYNEQFF,TGCGACCCCTACCGCCCCATCTACAATGAGCAGTTCTTC
TRBV7-9,TRBJ2-7,.,.,CASSLAADTYEQYF,TGTGCCAGCAGCTTAGCCGCGGATACCTACGAGCAGTACTTC
TRBV9,TRBJ1-1,.,.,CASSTRKDGATEAFF,TGTGCCAGCAGCACCCGGAAGGACGGGGCCACTGAAGCTTTCTTT
TRBV7-8,TRBJ2-7,.,.,CASSLAAGVGYEQYF,TGTGCCAGCAGCTTAGCGGCAGGGGTAGGGTACGAGCAGTACTTC
TRBV7-9,TRBJ2-5,.,once,CASSSPVGGWETQYF,TGTGCCAGCAGCTCCCCAGTTGGGGGCTGGGAGACCCAGTACTTC
TRBV15,TRBJ1-4,.,few,CATSRGEKLFF,TGTGCCACCAGCAGAGGGGAAAAACTGTTTTTT
TRBV5-1,TRBJ2-7,TRBD1,.,CASSSWGQGAYEQYF,TGCGCCAGCAGCTCCTGGGGACAGGGGGCCTACGAGCAGTACTTC
TRBV19,TRBJ2-7,.,.,CASSIGLLAYEQYF,TGTGCCAGTAGTATAGGGCTCCTAGCCTACGAGCAGTACTTC
TRBV9,TRBJ2-1,.,few,CASSVASLRANDNEQFF,TGTGCCAGCAGCGTAGCGTCTTTACGGGCCAATGACAATGAGCAGTTCTTC
TRBV5-1,TRBJ2-1,.,few,CASSLEEGYNEQFF,TGCGCCAGCAGCTTGGAGGAGGGTTACAATGAGCAGTTCTTC
TRBV4-1,TRBJ1-1,TRBD1,.,CASSQGPGQGITEAFF,TGCGCCAGCAGCCAAGGACCGGGACAGGGGATCACTGAAGCTTTCTTT
TRBV4-2,TRBJ2-7,TRBD2,.,CASSPWTSSYEQYF,TGTGCCAGCAGCCCATGGACTAGCAGTTACGAGCAGTACTTC
TRBV11-2,TRBJ1-1,.,.,CASSLAGAPNTEAFF,TGTGCCAGCAGCTTAGCAGGGGCCCCGAACACTGAAGCTTTCTTT
TRBV4-2,TRBJ2-5,.,.,CASSQEQGLRETQYF,TGTGCCAGCAGCCAGGAACAGGGCCTGAGGGAGACCCAGTACTTC
TRBV5-4,TRBJ1-1,.,few,CASSQANTEAFF,TGTGCCAGCAGCCAGGCCAACACTGAAGCTTTCTTT
TRBV6-5,TRBJ2-3,.,.,CASGAPTDTQYF,TGTGCCAGCGGGGCCCCTACAGATACGCAGTATTTT
TRBV13,TRBJ2-1,.,few,CASSLAGRNNEQFF,TGTGCCAGCAGCTTAGCCGGGCGGAACAATGAGCAGTTCTTC
TRBV27,TRBJ2-7,TRBD1,.,CASSPGTGGHEQYF,TGTGCCAGCAGTCCAGGGACAGGGGGCCACGAGCAGTACTTC
TRBV2,TRBJ1-2,.,.,CASISGGGYGYTF,TGTGCCAGCATATCCGGGGGAGGCTATGGCTACACCTTC
TRBV19,TRBJ2-1,TRBD2,.,CASSATSGSYNEQFF,TGTGCCAGTAGTGCCACTAGCGGGAGTTACAATGAGCAGTTCTTC
TRBV6-5,TRBJ2-3,TRBD2,.,CASSYLAGGSDTQYF,TGTGCCAGCAGTTACCTAGCGGGGGGATCAGATACGCAGTATTTT
TRBV2,TRBJ1-3,.,.,CASDSSGNTIYF,TGTGCCAGTGACAGCTCTGGAAACACCATATATTTT
TRBV5-5,TRBJ1-2,.,.,CASSSYNDDGFPAGYTF,TGTGCCAGCAGCTCCTACAACGACGACGGCTTCCCGGCGGGCTACACCTTC
TRBV4-1,TRBJ2-1,.,few,CASSHGGNEQFF,TGCGCCAGCAGCCATGGAGGCAATGAGCAGTTCTTC
TRBV11-2,TRBJ2-1,TRBD2,few,CASSLAWASGIDEQFF,TGTGCCAGCAGCCTCGCCTGGGCTAGCGGGATCGATGAGCAGTTCTTC
TRBV5-3,TRBJ2-1,.,.,CASSLLQPYNEQFF,TGTGCCAGCAGCTTGCTACAACCTTACAATGAGCAGTTCTTC
TRBV10-3,TRBJ2-7,TRBD2,medium-sized,CAISVAGGSYEQYF,TGTGCCATCAGTGTAGCGGGAGGGTCCTACGAGCAGTACTTC
TRBV11-3,TRBJ2-5,.,.,CASSLGGLGQETQYF,TGTGCCAGCAGCTTAGGGGGTCTAGGACAAGAGACCCAGTACTTC
TRBV5-1,TRBJ2-7,TRBD1,.,CASSFDRGSEQYF,TGCGCCAGCAGCTTCGACAGGGGGAGCGAGCAGTACTTC